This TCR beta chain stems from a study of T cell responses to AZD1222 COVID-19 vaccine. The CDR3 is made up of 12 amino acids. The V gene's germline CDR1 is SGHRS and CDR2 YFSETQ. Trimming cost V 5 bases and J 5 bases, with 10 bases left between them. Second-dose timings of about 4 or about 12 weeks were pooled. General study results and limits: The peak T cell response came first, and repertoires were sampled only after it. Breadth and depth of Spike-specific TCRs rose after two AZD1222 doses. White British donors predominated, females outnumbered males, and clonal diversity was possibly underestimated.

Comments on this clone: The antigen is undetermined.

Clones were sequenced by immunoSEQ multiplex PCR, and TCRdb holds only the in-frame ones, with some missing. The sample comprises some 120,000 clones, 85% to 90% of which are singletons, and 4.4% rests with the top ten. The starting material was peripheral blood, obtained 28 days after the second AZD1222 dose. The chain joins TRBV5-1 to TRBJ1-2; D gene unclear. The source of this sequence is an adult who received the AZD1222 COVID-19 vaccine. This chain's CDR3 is CASRVDAYGYTF. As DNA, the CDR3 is TGCGCCAGCAGGGTCGACGCGTATGGCTACACCTTC.